Below, 22 T cell receptor beta chains from the same sample are listed, as sequenced in a study of cytomegalovirus exposure and HLA in healthy donors (TCRdb year 2017). Library preparation employed the immunoSEQ multiplex PCR assay. A mixture of 60 forward primers for TCR Vbeta segments and 13 reverse primers for TCR Jbeta segments was used in the multiplex PCR. TCRdb holds this immuneACCESS table with in-frame rearrangements only. Some clones are missing; in checked studies, unresolved V genes explain under half, and the rest has no known cause. This sample gives fewer than 200,000 clones in total; 84% of them show up just once. The biggest ten clones account for around 0.93% of the sample. Material for sequencing was PBMCs. The receptors derive from a man aged 25 to 45 in good health and CMV-seronegative.

The chain is built from TRBV19 and TRBJ2-1; 8 nucleotides line up with TRBD2. Looked up from germline, CDR1 is LNHDA and CDR2 is SQIVND (reference sequence). The CDR3 loop spans 16 amino acids. Germline trimming cut 3 bases from V and 4 bases from J; bases unmatched to any gene: 8. The CDR3 spells CASSMGSGLVYNEQFF. The CDR3 DNA is TGTGCCAGTAGTATGGGGTCGGGACTAGTGTACAATGAGCAGTTCTTC. Supplemented by reference TRBV19 and TRBJ2-1, the full variable domain reads DGGITQSPKYLFRKEGQNVTLSCEQNLNHDAMYWYRQDPGQGLRLIYYSQIVNDFQKGDIAEGYSVSREKKESFPLTVTSAQKNPTAFYLCASSMGSGLVYNEQFFGPGTRLTVL.

The rearrangement joins TRBV7-2 to TRBJ1-4, with TRBD1 matching 9 bases. CDR1 and CDR2 from the germline V gene are SGHTA and FQGNSA. The CDR3 contains 16 residues. Trimming at V came to 4 bases and at J to 3 bases, leaving 6 bases not matched to a gene. The CDR3 is CASSWGTGTANEKLFF. CDR3 nucleotide sequence: TGTGCCAGCAGCTGGGGGACAGGGACGGCTAATGAAAAACTGTTTTTT.

The CDR3 loop reads CASSPDAGASRGEAFF. As DNA, the CDR3 is TGCGCCAGCAGCCCTGACGCAGGGGCCTCGCGCGGTGAAGCTTTCTTT. This sequence joins TRBV4-3 and TRBJ1-1; possible D gene TRBD1, 6 bases. V was shortened by 4 bases and J by 7 bases, with 22 bases between the two germline ends. The CDR3 has 16 residues. Germline-derived CDR1 and CDR2 are LGHNA and YSLEER.

This chain links TRBV7-9 with TRBJ1-3; possible D gene TRBD1, 5 bases. This CDR3 is built from 15 residues. Germline CDR1 reads SEHNR; CDR2 reads FQNEAQ (reference sequence). V dropped 11 bases and J dropped 4 bases, with 21 bases sitting between them. The chain's CDR3 is CAGGLPFSGGNTIYF. The CDR3 nucleotides read TGTGCCGGGGGACTGCCTTTTTCGGGGGGAAACACCATATATTTT.

The V and J genes are TRBV7-8 and TRBJ2-5, with 7 positions matching TRBD2. Germline CDR1 SGHVS, CDR2 FQNEAQ. With 0 bases clipped from V and 1 base from J, the junction kept 5 bases outside the gene matches. The CDR3 is 16 residues long. The CDR3 coding sequence is TGTGCCAGCAGCTTAGCCGGGGAGGGGACCCAAGAGACCCAGTACTTC. It specifies CASSLAGEGTQETQYF.

The V and J genes are TRBV28 and TRBJ2-7; D is unclear. V lost 2 bases and J lost 0, with 8 bases in between. This CDR3 has 14 residues. Per germline, CDR1 MDHEN and CDR2 SYDVKM. The chain's CDR3 is CASSLLHGSYEQYF. Here the CDR3 DNA reads TGTGCCAGCAGTTTACTTCACGGCTCCTACGAGCAGTACTTC.

The CDR3 region has the DNA TGTGCCAGTAGTCTTCACGGTCTAGCGGGGGGATCCACCGGGGAGCTGTTTTTT. Amino acids: CASSLHGLAGGSTGELFF. The chain is built from TRBV19 and TRBJ2-2, with 11 bases identical to TRBD2. In germline, CDR1 is LNHDA, CDR2 SQIVND (reference sequence). V shed 5 bases, J shed 4 bases, and the junction held 12 bases outside the gene matches. The CDR3 has 18 amino acids. The entire variable domain, with the rest obtained from reference TRBV19 and TRBJ2-2, is as follows: DGGITQSPKYLFRKEGQNVTLSCEQNLNHDAMYWYRQDPGQGLRLIYYSQIVNDFQKGDIAEGYSVSREKKESFPLTVTSAQKNPTAFYLCASSLHGLAGGSTGELFFGEGSRLTVL.

V gene TRBV5-1 combines with J gene TRBJ1-1; perhaps TRBD1 as D (5 bases). This CDR3 comprises 14 residues. Per the germline V gene, CDR1 is SGHRS and CDR2 is YFSETQ. Trimming stripped 2 bases from V and 0 bases from J, with 8 bases between. DNA of the CDR3: TGCGCCAGCAGCTTAAAGGGGATGAACACTGAAGCTTTCTTT. It codes for CASSLKGMNTEAFF.

The rearrangement joins TRBV21-1 to TRBJ1-2. TRBV21-1 is flagged as a pseudogene. CDR3 length equals 13 residues. For the CDR3, the DNA is TGTGCCAGCAGCAAGTTCGGGGGTGGTGGCTACACCTTC. Encoded protein: CASSKFGGGGYTF.

This chain joins TRBV11-2 and TRBJ1-1; 11 nucleotides line up with TRBD1. Germline V gives CDR1 SGHAT, CDR2 FQNNGV. The V and J ends lost 5 bases and 2 bases, in that order; junction bases with no gene match: 4. This CDR3 is built from 15 residues. CDR3 coding DNA: TGTGCCAGCAGCCAGAGGACAGGGGGCAACACTGAAGCTTTCTTT. Amino acid sequence: CASSQRTGGNTEAFF.

This chain links TRBV19 with TRBJ1-2, with 9 bases identical to TRBD1. With V trimmed by 4 bases and J by 8 bases, 8 bases remained unmatched. Germline V gene lookup returns CDR1 LNHDA and CDR2 SQIVND (reference sequence). The CDR3 has 14 amino acids. The CDR3 reads CASSSRDRAGGYTF. As DNA, the CDR3 is TGTGCCAGTAGTAGCCGGGACAGGGCAGGCGGCTACACCTTC.

This chain joins TRBV10-3 and TRBJ2-3; TRBD2 matches 8 bases. Germline V gene data show CDR1 as ENHRY and CDR2 as SYGVKD. CDR3 size: 15 residues. J gave up 1 base and V 10 bases, and 10 bases lay outside the gene matches. Written as DNA, the CDR3 is TGTGCCAGCAAAGAACCGGGACTAGGCACAGATACGCAGTATTTT. Its protein is CASKEPGLGTDTQYF.

This clone was recorded once. V gene TRBV5-1 combines with J gene TRBJ2-3; 12 bases agree with TRBD1. The CDR3 is 16 amino acids. V lost 0 bases and J lost 5; bases outside the gene matches: 4. CDR1 SGHRS and CDR2 YFSETQ come from the germline V gene. The CDR3 DNA is TGCGCCAGCAGCTTGGCCGGGACAGGGGGCAAAGATACGCAGTATTTT. Translated: CASSLAGTGGKDTQYF.

This chain's CDR3 is CASRADSNQPQHF. Here the CDR3 DNA reads TGTGCCAGCAGGGCAGATAGCAATCAGCCCCAGCATTTT. This chain links TRBV7-2 with TRBJ1-5; no reliable D call. V lost 6 bases, J lost 0 bases, and 6 bases lay in between. The CDR3 contains 13 residues. The germline V gene has CDR1 SGHTA and CDR2 FQGNSA.

A few counts support this clone. This chain connects TRBV30 to TRBJ1-2, with 9 bases lining up with TRBD1. Per germline, CDR1 GTSNPN and CDR2 SVGIG (reference sequence). V shed 6 bases and J 4 bases; nucleotides not matched to a gene: 3. The CDR3 spans 12 residues. The CDR3 loop is CACPGQGYGYTF. CDR3 DNA sequence: TGTGCCTGTCCGGGACAGGGCTATGGCTACACCTTC.

The sample holds a few counts of this clone. The J gene is TRBJ1-6, the V gene TRBV7-9; possible D gene TRBD1, 6 bases. The V gene lost 7 bases and the J gene lost 9 bases, with 16 bases spanning the gap. The germline gives CDR1 SEHNR, CDR2 FQNEAQ (reference sequence). The CDR3 has 14 residues. The CDR3 sequence: CASTPGEGTSPLHF. The DNA of the CDR3 is TGTGCCAGCACCCCAGGGGAGGGGACTTCACCCCTCCACTTT. Looking up the rest from reference TRBV7-9 and TRBJ1-6 gives the full variable domain: DTGVSQNPRHKITKRGQNVTFRCDPISEHNRLYWYRQTLGQGPEFLTYFQNEAQLEKSRLLSDRFSAERPKGSFSTLEIQRTEQGDSAMYLCASTPGEGTSPLHFGNGTRLTVT.

The chain carries TRBV6-6 and TRBJ2-7, with D possibly matching TRBD1 (5 bases). This CDR3 comprises 15 residues. V was shortened by 5 bases and J by 4 bases, with 18 bases between the two germline ends. Germline values: CDR1 MNHNY, CDR2 SVGAGI (reference sequence). DNA of the CDR3: TGTGCCAGCAGTGCGTCCTCAGGGTTTTCTTACGAGCAGTACTTC. Amino acids: CASSASSGFSYEQYF.

There are a few counts of this clone. V and J are TRBV5-1 and TRBJ2-2; D ambiguous. Germline CDR1 reads SGHRS; CDR2 reads YFSETQ. V lost 0 bases to trimming and J lost 8 bases, with 8 bases between them. The CDR3 loop spans 13 amino acids. In nucleotides, the CDR3 is TGCGCCAGCAGCTTGGCGAGTCCGGGGGAGCTGTTTTTT. It encodes CASSLASPGELFF.

This clone was recorded only once. The V and J genes are TRBV6-6 and TRBJ2-3, with a tentative D call TRBD2 (6 bases). The CDR3 loop spans 16 amino acids. Germline V gene sequence: CDR1 MNHNY, CDR2 SVGAGI (reference sequence). Trimming removed 2 bases from V and 0 bases from J, with 12 bases in between. The CDR3 protein is CASSYGVAGSTDTQYF. CDR3 bases: TGTGCCAGCAGTTACGGGGTTGCGGGGAGCACAGATACGCAGTATTTT.

V and J are TRBV5-1 and TRBJ1-1; 9 bases fit TRBD1. Germline V gene data show CDR1 as SGHRS and CDR2 as YFSETQ. V was clipped by 0 bases and J by 5 bases; unmatched bases: 5. The CDR3 totals 15 residues. The CDR3 is CASSLGDRVVTEAFF. As DNA, the CDR3 is TGCGCCAGCAGCTTGGGGGACAGGGTTGTTACTGAAGCTTTCTTT.

The chain joins TRBV4-1 to TRBJ1-4; D is perhaps TRBD1 (6 bases). V lost 3 bases and J 5 bases, leaving 13 bases between the germline ends. Germline values: CDR1 MGHRA, CDR2 YSYEKL. This CDR3 contains 15 residues. CDR3 DNA: TGCGCCAGCAGCCATTTGTGGGACACAAATGAAAAACTGTTTTTT. This codes for CASSHLWDTNEKLFF.

The chain is built from TRBV19 and TRBJ2-1; D uncertain. Trimming removed 0 bases from V and 5 bases from J, with 20 bases in between. This CDR3 has 18 amino acids. Germline CDR1 LNHDA, CDR2 SQIVND (reference sequence). The CDR3 protein is CASSIDLENPATNNEQFF. Written as DNA, the CDR3 is TGTGCCAGTAGTATAGATCTTGAGAACCCCGCCACCAACAATGAGCAGTTCTTC.